This T cell receptor beta chain came from a study of CD8+CD57+ T cells in acquired aplastic anemia. Whole-study context: Across the sorted CD4+ and CD8+ cells, DNA amounts averaged roughly 3 ug. Study outcomes and limitations: The same twenty-nine CD8+ CDR3 sequences occurred in patients and in controls.

CDR1 SGHNT and CDR2 YYREEE come from the germline V gene (reference sequence). There are 13 residues in the CDR3. Trimming took 7 bases from V and 8 from J; bases not matched to a gene: 6. Researchers used genomic DNA as the template to profile TCR beta VDJ and CDR3. TCRdb used MiXCR to reprocess the reads, holding one entry per CDR3 protein. The sample contains about 160,000 distinct CDR3 sequences, 45% to 55% of which appear only once. Those patients picked for sequencing had displayed CD8+CD57+ cell expansion on flow cytometry. The blood sampling took place in patients who had so far received no therapy. Of note for this clonotype: The antigen remains undetermined.

The sample taken for sequencing was sorted CD4+, CD8+, or CD8+CD57+ T cells (not recorded which) from PBMCs. The rearrangement joins TRBV5-4 to TRBJ2-1; 10 bases line up with TRBD2. The receptor was derived from a human donor with aplastic anemia. The CDR3 loop reads CASGVAGGDEQFF. DNA of the CDR3: TGTGCCAGCGGGGTAGCGGGAGGCGATGAGCAGTTCTTC. The whole variable domain, remainder taken from reference TRBV5-4 and TRBJ2-1, is ETGVTQSPTHLIKTRGQQVTLRCSSQSGHNTVSWYQQALGQGPQFIFQYYREEENGRGNFPPRFSGLQFPNYSSELNVNALELDDSALYLCASGVAGGDEQFFGPGTRLTVL.